The 27 T cell receptor beta chains below were found in one sample sequenced in a study of CD8+ T cells in alopecia areata. Reverse transcribed after extraction, RNA yielded cDNA as the sequencing template. Some clones are missing from TCRdb's copy, which holds only in-frame ones; the method was immunoSEQ multiplex PCR. The sample has about 42,000 clones; over 85% are singletons. Treatment given: oral pan-JAK inhibitor, 5-10 mg twice daily. Sequences were derived from CD8+ T cells sorted from blood, sampled at week 24, from a patient treated with tofacitinib. These receptors all stem from a human donor with alopecia areata.

The CDR3 DNA reads as TGTGCCAGTTCCAACAGCCCGAGAGGAGGCTACACCTTC. Translated: CASSNSPRGGYTF. V gene TRBV27 combines with J gene TRBJ1-2; D call uncertain. V was pared by 9 bases and J by 8 bases, with 19 bases between. Germline V lookup: CDR1 MNHEY, CDR2 SMNVEV (reference sequence). The CDR3 is 13 amino acids.

The chain uses TRBV27 and TRBJ2-7; no clear D gene. There are 14 residues in the CDR3. The V gene lost 2 bases and the J gene lost 1 base, with 9 bases spanning the gap. CDR1 MNHEY and CDR2 SMNVEV come from the germline V gene (reference sequence). The chain's CDR3 is CASSLRATSYEQYF. In DNA form, the CDR3 reads TGTGCCAGCAGTTTACGGGCCACATCCTACGAGCAGTACTTC.

V and J are TRBV14 and TRBJ2-1, with TRBD2 identical over 14 bases. The CDR3 is 14 amino acids. With V trimmed by 8 bases and J by 6 bases, 3 bases remained unmatched. Germline V gene lookup returns CDR1 SGHDN and CDR2 FVKESK. The CDR3 coding sequence is TGTGCCAGCCGTGGGACTAGCGGGGGCAATGAGCAGTTCTTC. Protein product: CASRGTSGGNEQFF.

The chain joins TRBV27 to TRBJ2-6; D gene uncertain. V dropped 1 base and J dropped 0 bases, with 4 bases sitting between them. Germline loops: CDR1 MNHEY, CDR2 SMNVEV (reference sequence). The length of the CDR3 is 15 residues. CDR3 amino acids: CASSLFYSGANVLTF. CDR3 DNA sequence: TGTGCCAGCAGTTTATTCTACTCTGGGGCCAACGTCCTGACTTTC.

The chain has TRBV7-8 and TRBJ2-7, with D hard to call. V shed 2 bases and J shed 5 bases, with 13 bases lying between them. CDR1 and CDR2 (germline): SGHVS, FQNEAQ. CDR3 size: 14 residues. CDR3 bases: TGTGCCAGCAGCTTACCAGGTCTTGGGCACGAGCAGTACTTC. It translates to CASSLPGLGHEQYF.

CDR3 nucleotide sequence: TGTGCCAGCAGCTCTATAACCCCGGACCCTAACACTGAAGCTTTCTTT. It specifies CASSSITPDPNTEAFF. The chain carries TRBV7-9 and TRBJ1-1; D unclear. Germline-derived CDR1 and CDR2 are SEHNR and FQNEAQ (reference sequence). The CDR3 has 16 residues. The V end lost 4 bases, the J end lost 2 bases, and 17 bases lay between the germline ends.

The V gene is TRBV7-8, the J gene TRBJ2-1; no definite D call. The V and J ends lost 1 base and 5 bases respectively, with 18 bases between them. Germline-derived CDR1 and CDR2 are SGHVS and FQNEAQ. The CDR3 has 17 residues. Here the CDR3 reads CASSLGVSARSDNEQFF. The DNA of the CDR3 is TGTGCCAGCAGCTTAGGAGTTTCGGCTAGGAGTGACAATGAGCAGTTCTTC. The full variable domain, with the rest looked up from reference TRBV7-8 and TRBJ2-1, is GAGVSQSPRYKVAKRGQDVALRCDPISGHVSLFWYQQALGQGPEFLTYFQNEAQLDKSGLPSDRFFAERPEGSVSTLKIQRTQQEDSAVYLCASSLGVSARSDNEQFFGPGTRLTVL.

J is TRBJ2-7 and V is TRBV4-1; D gene unclear. The ends were cut back, 0 bases at V and 5 bases at J, with 17 bases in the middle. This CDR3 has 16 amino acids. Germline values: CDR1 MGHRA, CDR2 YSYEKL. The CDR3 reads CASSQESGPPLHEQYF. In DNA form, the CDR3 reads TGCGCCAGCAGCCAAGAATCTGGGCCCCCTCTTCACGAGCAGTACTTC.

This clone was seen only once. The junction departs from germline at one end; a sequencing error may be responsible. The identical CDR3 is also encoded by other nucleotide sequences in the sample. This rearrangement joins TRBV7-9 to TRBJ2-5, with D possibly being TRBD1 (6 bases). CDR1 SEHNR and CDR2 FQNEAQ come from the germline V gene (reference sequence). CDR3 length equals 15 residues. The CDR3 reads CASTTGTTAQETQYF. In DNA form, the CDR3 reads TGTGCCAGCACCACCGGGACAACCGCCCAAGAGACCCAATACTTC.

The J gene is TRBJ2-1, the V gene TRBV28; 7 bases map to TRBD1. The CDR3 totals 15 residues. V dropped 2 bases and J dropped 8; count of bases not matched to a gene: 9. The V gene's germline CDR1 is MDHEN and CDR2 SYDVKM. The CDR3: CASSLGDSHAYEQFF. In DNA form, the CDR3 reads TGTGCCAGCAGTTTAGGGGACAGCCACGCCTATGAGCAGTTCTTC. The whole variable domain, remainder taken from reference TRBV28 and TRBJ2-1, is DVKVTQSSRYLVKRTGEKVFLECVQDMDHENMFWYRQDPGLGLRLIYFSYDVKMKEKGDIPEGYSVSREKKERFSLILESASTNQTSMYLCASSLGDSHAYEQFFGPGTRLTVL.

The rearrangement joins TRBV27 to TRBJ1-2; no definite D call. The germline V and J ends were trimmed by 3 bases and 7 bases, with 15 bases remaining between them. Germline V lookup: CDR1 MNHEY, CDR2 SMNVEV (reference sequence). This CDR3 is built from 14 residues. For the CDR3, the DNA is TGTGCCAGCAGTTTTAATACATTCGGCAGTGGCTACACCTTC. Amino acid sequence: CASSFNTFGSGYTF.

V and J are TRBV11-2 and TRBJ2-2; D tentatively reads TRBD1 or TRBD2 (5 bases each). In germline, CDR1 is SGHAT, CDR2 FQNNGV. V gave up 3 bases and J gave up 6 bases, with 11 bases separating them. There are 14 residues in the CDR3. CDR3 sequence: CASSLYGAAGELFF. The DNA for the CDR3 is TGTGCCAGCAGCTTGTACGGGGCGGCCGGGGAGCTGTTTTTT.

The chain couples TRBV10-3 to TRBJ2-1, with 13 positions matching TRBD2. The CDR3 extends over 14 amino acids. Germline trimming cut 6 bases from V and 5 bases from J; bases unmatched to any gene: 1. Germline V gene lookup returns CDR1 ENHRY and CDR2 SYGVKD. CDR3 coding DNA: TGTGCCATCAGAGGACTAGCGGGGGACAATGAGCAGTTCTTC. Its translation: CAIRGLAGDNEQFF.

This rearrangement joins TRBV10-3 to TRBJ2-1; D may be TRBD2 (6 bases). The germline CDR1 and CDR2 sequences are ENHRY and SYGVKD. This CDR3 is built from 14 residues. V dropped 1 base and J dropped 3 bases, with 7 bases sitting between them. The DNA of the CDR3 is TGTGCCATCAGTGAGTGGGGGGACTACAATGAGCAGTTCTTC. It yields the protein CAISEWGDYNEQFF.

The chain is built from TRBV4-1 and TRBJ2-7; D gene unclear. Germline loops: CDR1 MGHRA, CDR2 YSYEKL. The CDR3 is made up of 12 amino acids. V dropped 0 bases and J dropped 4 bases, with 4 bases sitting between them. The CDR3 region has the DNA TGCGCCAGCAGCCAAGATGGGTACGAGCAGTACTTC. Translation gives CASSQDGYEQYF.

The V gene is TRBV7-9, the J gene TRBJ2-7; TRBD2 might be the D (6 bases). CDR1 SEHNR and CDR2 FQNEAQ come from the germline V gene (reference sequence). The CDR3 loop spans 17 amino acids. With 5 bases removed from V and 0 bases from J, the gap between germline ends came to 20 bases. CDR3 in amino acids: CASSPWQSFGSSYEQYF. Written as DNA, the CDR3 is TGTGCCAGCAGCCCCTGGCAATCGTTCGGGAGCTCCTACGAGCAGTACTTC.

This sequence joins TRBV15 and TRBJ1-1, with D possibly matching TRBD1 (6 bases). Germline values: CDR1 LNHNV, CDR2 YYDKDF (reference sequence). V was shortened by 5 bases and J by 0 bases, with 13 bases between the two germline ends. This CDR3 has 15 residues. The CDR3 sequence: CATSYLRGVNTEAFF. The CDR3 coding sequence is TGTGCCACCAGCTACCTTAGGGGGGTGAACACTGAAGCTTTCTTT.

This clone was detected only once. In DNA, the CDR3 is TGCAGCGTTTTCGGGACGGTCGCTTACGAGCAGTACTTC. Its protein is CSVFGTVAYEQYF. The chain combines TRBV29-1 with TRBJ2-7, with D perhaps assigned TRBD1 or TRBD2 (5 bases each). Deletions cut 5 bases from V and 4 bases from J, with 15 bases between. The CDR3 runs to 13 residues. Per germline, CDR1 SQVTM and CDR2 ANQGSEA.

The chain combines TRBV11-2 with TRBJ2-1; D gene unclear. The length of the CDR3 is 11 residues. Germline V lookup: CDR1 SGHAT, CDR2 FQNNGV. V was shortened by 5 bases and J by 8 bases, with 7 bases between the two germline ends. The CDR3 nucleotides are TGTGCCAGCAGCCTGATGGATGAGCAGTTCTTC. This translates into CASSLMDEQFF.

In its sample, this clone was seen once. The V call is TRBV7-2, the J call TRBJ2-1; 15 nucleotides match TRBD2. The germline V gene has CDR1 SGHTA and CDR2 FQGNSA. This CDR3 is built from 17 residues. The ends lost 5 bases at V and 9 bases at J; junction bases unmatched: 11. The CDR3 coding sequence is TGTGCCAGCAGCCTCGGACTAGCGGGGGGGCCGGGCGGTGAGCAGTTCTTC. This codes for CASSLGLAGGPGGEQFF.

This clone was seen a single time. The chain joins TRBV2 to TRBJ2-4; 7 bases align to TRBD1. This CDR3 spans 16 amino acids. The germline CDR1 and CDR2 sequences are SNHLY and FYNNEI. Trimming cost V 6 bases and J 0 bases; bases outside gene matches: 8. CDR3 nucleotides: TGTGCCAGCAGGAGGGGACAGAACATAGCCAAAAACATTCAGTACTTC. It specifies CASRRGQNIAKNIQYF.

The V and J genes are TRBV4-2 and TRBJ2-6; D is perhaps TRBD1 or TRBD2 (6 bases each). CDR1 and CDR2 (germline): LGHNA, YNFKEQ. Trimming pared 5 bases from V and 0 bases from J, leaving 17 bases between. The CDR3 has 18 residues. The CDR3 DNA reads as TGTGCCAGCAGCGGGGGGCAGGCGATGAACTCTGGGGCCAACGTCCTGACTTTC. The encoded protein is CASSGGQAMNSGANVLTF.

CDR3 sequence (DNA): TGTGCCTGGAGTCCGGGGGTTTCCTACGAGCAGTACTTC. This gives the protein CAWSPGVSYEQYF. The rearrangement links TRBV30 to TRBJ2-7, with D tentatively TRBD2 (6 bases). Per germline, CDR1 GTSNPN and CDR2 SVGIG (reference sequence). Trimming pared 2 bases from V and 1 base from J, leaving 9 bases between. The CDR3 has 13 residues.

The chain uses TRBV15 and TRBJ2-1, with 10 nucleotides matching TRBD2. Germline trimming cut 0 bases from V and 5 bases from J; bases unmatched to any gene: 10. In germline, CDR1 is LNHNV, CDR2 YYDKDF (reference sequence). CDR3 size: 18 residues. The CDR3 nucleotides are TGTGCCACCAGCAGAGATGGAAGGTGGCTAGCGGGGGACAATGAGCAGTTCTTC. Its protein product is CATSRDGRWLAGDNEQFF.

The chain joins TRBV9 to TRBJ2-1; D not resolved. Trimming cost V 0 bases and J 7 bases, with 20 bases left between them. CDR3 length equals 17 residues. The germline CDR1 and CDR2 sequences are SGDLS and YYNGEE. CDR3 loop: CASSVARGGDWRNEQFF. The CDR3, as DNA: TGTGCCAGCAGCGTAGCGAGAGGTGGAGACTGGAGAAATGAGCAGTTCTTC.

The rearrangement links TRBV7-2 to TRBJ2-7, with unresolved D. Germline CDR1 is SGHTA and CDR2 is FQGNSA. The CDR3 extends over 14 amino acids. The ends were cut back, 0 bases at V and 3 bases at J, with 9 bases in the middle. DNA of the CDR3: TGTGCCAGCAGCTTAGCGGCAGGTTTCTACGAGCAGTACTTC. This gives the protein CASSLAAGFYEQYF.

This chain uses TRBV4-3 with TRBJ1-1, with TRBD1 matching 9 bases. V was pared by 2 bases and J by 4 bases, with 5 bases of the junction left unmatched. There are 15 residues in the CDR3. Per germline, CDR1 LGHNA and CDR2 YSLEER. CDR3 in amino acids: CASSQLPTGGTEAFF. The CDR3 nucleotides read TGCGCCAGCAGCCAACTTCCGACAGGGGGCACTGAAGCTTTCTTT.